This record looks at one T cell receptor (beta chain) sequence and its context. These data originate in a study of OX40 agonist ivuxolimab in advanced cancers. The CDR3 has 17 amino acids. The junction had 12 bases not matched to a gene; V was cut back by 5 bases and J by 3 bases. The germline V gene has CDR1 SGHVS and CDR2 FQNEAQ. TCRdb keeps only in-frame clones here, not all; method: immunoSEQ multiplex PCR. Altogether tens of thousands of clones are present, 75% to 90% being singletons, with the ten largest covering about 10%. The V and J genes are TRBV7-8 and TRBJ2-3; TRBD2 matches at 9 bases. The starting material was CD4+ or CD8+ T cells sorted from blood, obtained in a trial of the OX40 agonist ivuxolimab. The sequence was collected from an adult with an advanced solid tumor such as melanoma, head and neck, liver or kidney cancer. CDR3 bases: TGTGCCAGCAGCAAACGGCGAGGGCGGGGGGGAACAGATACGCAGTATTTT. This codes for CASSKRRGRGGTDTQYF.